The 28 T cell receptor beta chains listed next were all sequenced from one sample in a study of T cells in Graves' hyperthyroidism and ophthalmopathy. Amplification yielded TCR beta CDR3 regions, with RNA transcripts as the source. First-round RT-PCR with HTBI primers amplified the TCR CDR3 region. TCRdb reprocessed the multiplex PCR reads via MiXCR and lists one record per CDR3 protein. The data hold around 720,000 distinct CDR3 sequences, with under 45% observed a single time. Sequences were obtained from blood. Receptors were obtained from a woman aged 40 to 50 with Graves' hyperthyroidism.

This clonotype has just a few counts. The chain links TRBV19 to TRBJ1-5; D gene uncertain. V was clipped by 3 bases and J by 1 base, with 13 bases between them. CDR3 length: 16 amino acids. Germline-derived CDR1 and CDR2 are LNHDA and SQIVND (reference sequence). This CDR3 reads CASSIIPGDSNQPQHF. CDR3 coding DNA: TGTGCCAGTAGTATCATTCCGGGAGACAGCAATCAGCCCCAGCATTTT.

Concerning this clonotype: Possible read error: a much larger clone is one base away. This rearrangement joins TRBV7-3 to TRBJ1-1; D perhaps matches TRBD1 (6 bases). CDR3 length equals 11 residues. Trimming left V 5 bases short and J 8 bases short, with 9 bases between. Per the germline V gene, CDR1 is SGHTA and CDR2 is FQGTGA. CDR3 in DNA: TGTGCCAGCAGCACGGGACACGAAGCTTTCTTT. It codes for CASSTGHEAFF.

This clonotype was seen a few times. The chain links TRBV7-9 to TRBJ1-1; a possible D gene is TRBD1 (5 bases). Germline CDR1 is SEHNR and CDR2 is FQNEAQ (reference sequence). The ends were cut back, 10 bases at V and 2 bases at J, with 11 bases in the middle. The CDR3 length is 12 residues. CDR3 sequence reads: CATAQGNTEAFF. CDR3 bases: TGTGCCACCGCGCAGGGTAACACTGAAGCTTTCTTT.

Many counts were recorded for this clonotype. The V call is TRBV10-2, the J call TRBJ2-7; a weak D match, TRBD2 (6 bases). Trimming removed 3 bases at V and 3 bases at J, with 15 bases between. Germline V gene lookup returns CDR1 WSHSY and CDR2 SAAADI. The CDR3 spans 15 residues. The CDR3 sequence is CASSDGRDPIYEQYF. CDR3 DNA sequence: TGCGCCAGCAGTGACGGGCGGGACCCCATCTACGAGCAGTACTTC.

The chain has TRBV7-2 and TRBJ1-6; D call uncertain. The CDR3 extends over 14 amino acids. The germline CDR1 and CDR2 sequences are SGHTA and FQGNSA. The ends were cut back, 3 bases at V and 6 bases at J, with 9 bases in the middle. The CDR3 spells CASSFRVSNSPLHF. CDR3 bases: TGTGCCAGCAGCTTCCGGGTCAGTAATTCACCCCTCCACTTT. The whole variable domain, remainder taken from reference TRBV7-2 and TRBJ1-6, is GAGVSQSPSNKVTEKGKDVELRCDPISGHTALYWYRQSLGQGLEFLIYFQGNSAPDKSGLPSDRFSAERTGGSVSTLTIQRTQQEDSAVYLCASSFRVSNSPLHFGNGTRLTVT.

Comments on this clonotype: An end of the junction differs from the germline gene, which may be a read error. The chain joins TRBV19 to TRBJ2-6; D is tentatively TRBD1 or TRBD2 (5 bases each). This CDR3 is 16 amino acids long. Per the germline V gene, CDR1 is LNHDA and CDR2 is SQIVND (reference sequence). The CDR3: CASSDRYLSGGNVLTF. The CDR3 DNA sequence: TGTGCCAGTAGTGACCGGTACCTCTCTGGGGGCAACGTCCTGACTTTC.

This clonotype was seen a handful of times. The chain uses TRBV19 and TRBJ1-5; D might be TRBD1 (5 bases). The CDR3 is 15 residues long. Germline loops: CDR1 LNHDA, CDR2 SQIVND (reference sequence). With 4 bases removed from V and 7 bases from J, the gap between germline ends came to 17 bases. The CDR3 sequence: CASSRQGEGIQPQHF. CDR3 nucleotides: TGTGCCAGTAGTAGGCAGGGTGAGGGTATCCAGCCCCAGCATTTT.

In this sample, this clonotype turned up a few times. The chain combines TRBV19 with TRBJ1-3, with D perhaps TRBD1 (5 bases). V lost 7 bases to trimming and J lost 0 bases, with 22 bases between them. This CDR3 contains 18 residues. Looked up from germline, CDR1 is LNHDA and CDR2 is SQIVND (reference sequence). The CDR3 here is CASTRPQGDPYSGNTIYF. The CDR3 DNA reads TGTGCCAGTACCCGGCCCCAGGGAGATCCCTACTCTGGAAACACCATATATTTT.

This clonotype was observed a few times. CDR3 sequence: CASSKTGHTEAFF. The CDR3 region has the DNA TGTGCCAGCAGCAAGACAGGGCACACTGAAGCTTTCTTT. The chain joins TRBV5-6 to TRBJ1-1, with 7 bases lining up with TRBD1. The junction had 3 bases not matched to a gene; V was cut back by 4 bases and J by 3 bases. The CDR3 consists of 13 residues. Germline CDR1 and CDR2: SGHDT and YYEEEE.

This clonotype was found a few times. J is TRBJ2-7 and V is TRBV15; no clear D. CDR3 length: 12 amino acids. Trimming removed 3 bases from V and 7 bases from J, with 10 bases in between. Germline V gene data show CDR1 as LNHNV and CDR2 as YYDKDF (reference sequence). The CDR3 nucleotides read TGTGCCACCAGCAGCTACTACAATGAGCAGTACTTC. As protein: CATSSYYNEQYF. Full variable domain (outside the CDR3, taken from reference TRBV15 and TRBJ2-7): DAMVIQNPRYQVTQFGKPVTLSCSQTLNHNVMYWYQQKSSQAPKLLFHYYDKDFNNEADTPDNFQSRRPNTSFCFLDIRSPGLGDTAMYLCATSSYYNEQYFGPGTRLTVT.

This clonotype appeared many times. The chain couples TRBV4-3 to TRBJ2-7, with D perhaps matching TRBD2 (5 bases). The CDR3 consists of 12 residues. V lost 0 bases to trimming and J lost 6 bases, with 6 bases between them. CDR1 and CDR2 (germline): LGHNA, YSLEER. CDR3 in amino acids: CASSQDGGEQYF. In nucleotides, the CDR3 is TGCGCCAGCAGCCAAGACGGAGGCGAGCAGTACTTC.

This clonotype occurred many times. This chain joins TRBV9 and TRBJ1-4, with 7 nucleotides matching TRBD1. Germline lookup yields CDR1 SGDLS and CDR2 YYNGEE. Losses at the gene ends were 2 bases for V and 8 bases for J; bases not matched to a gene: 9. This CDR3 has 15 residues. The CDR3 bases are TGTGCCAGCAGCGTCCTTCAGACAGGGAAGGAAAAACTGTTTTTT. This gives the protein CASSVLQTGKEKLFF.

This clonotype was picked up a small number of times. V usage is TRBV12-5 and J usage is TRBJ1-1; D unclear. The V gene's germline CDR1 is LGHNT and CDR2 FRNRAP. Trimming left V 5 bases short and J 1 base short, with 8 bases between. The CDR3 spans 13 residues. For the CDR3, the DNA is TGTGCTAGTGGTCCCGGACCGAACACTGAAGCTTTCTTT. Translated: CASGPGPNTEAFF.

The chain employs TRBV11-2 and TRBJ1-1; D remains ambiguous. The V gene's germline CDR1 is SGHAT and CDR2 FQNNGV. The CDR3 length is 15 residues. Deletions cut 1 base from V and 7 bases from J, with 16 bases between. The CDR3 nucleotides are TGTGCCAGCAGCTTAGGCTGGGTAGGGTCGGGTGAAGCTTTCTTT. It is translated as CASSLGWVGSGEAFF.

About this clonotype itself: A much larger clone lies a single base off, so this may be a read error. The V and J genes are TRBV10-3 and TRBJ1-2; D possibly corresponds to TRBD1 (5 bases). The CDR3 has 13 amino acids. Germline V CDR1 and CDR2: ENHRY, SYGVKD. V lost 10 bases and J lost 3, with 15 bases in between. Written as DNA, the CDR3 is TGTGCCACCTCCGCATGGGGCGACTATGGCTACACCTTC. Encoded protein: CATSAWGDYGYTF.

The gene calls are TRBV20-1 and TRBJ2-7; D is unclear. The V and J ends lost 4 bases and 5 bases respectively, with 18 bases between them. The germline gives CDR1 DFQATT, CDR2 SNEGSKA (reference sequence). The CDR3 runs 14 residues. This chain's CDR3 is CSAKTTRREDEQYF. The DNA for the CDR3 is TGCAGTGCTAAGACGACGCGCCGCGAAGACGAGCAGTACTTC.

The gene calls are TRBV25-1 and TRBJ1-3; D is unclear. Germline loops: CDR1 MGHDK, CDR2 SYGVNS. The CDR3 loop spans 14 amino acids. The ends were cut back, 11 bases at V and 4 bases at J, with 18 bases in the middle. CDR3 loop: CAWSVRVGGNTIYF. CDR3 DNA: TGTGCCTGGAGTGTACGGGTAGGCGGAAACACCATATATTTT.

The CDR3 nucleotides read TGCAGCGCCGAGACGGGGGAGCTTTCCGGAGAGACCCAGTACTTC. Amino acid sequence: CSAETGELSGETQYF. The chain is built from TRBV29-1 and TRBJ2-5, with a possible D match to TRBD2 (6 bases). Germline CDR1 reads SQVTM; CDR2 reads ANQGSEA. Trimming cost V 7 bases and J 4 bases, with 22 bases left between them. The CDR3 runs to 15 residues.

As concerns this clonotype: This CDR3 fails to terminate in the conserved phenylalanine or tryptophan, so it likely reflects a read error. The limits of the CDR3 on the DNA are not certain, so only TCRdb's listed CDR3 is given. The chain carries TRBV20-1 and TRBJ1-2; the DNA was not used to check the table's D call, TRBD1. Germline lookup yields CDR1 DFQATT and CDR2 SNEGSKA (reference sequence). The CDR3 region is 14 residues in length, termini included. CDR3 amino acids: CSASNRVGDYGYTV.

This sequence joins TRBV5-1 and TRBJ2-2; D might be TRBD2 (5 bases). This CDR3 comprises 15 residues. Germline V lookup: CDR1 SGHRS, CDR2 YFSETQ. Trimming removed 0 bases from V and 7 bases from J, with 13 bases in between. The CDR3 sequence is CASSLERTPIGELFF. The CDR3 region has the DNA TGCGCCAGCAGCTTGGAACGGACTCCCATCGGGGAGCTGTTTTTT.

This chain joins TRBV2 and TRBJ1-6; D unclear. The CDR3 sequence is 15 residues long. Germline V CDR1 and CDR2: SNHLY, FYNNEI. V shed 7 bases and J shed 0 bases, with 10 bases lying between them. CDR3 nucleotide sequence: TGTGCCAGCAAACCGGGGAGCTCCTATAATTCACCCCTCCACTTT. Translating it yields CASKPGSSYNSPLHF.

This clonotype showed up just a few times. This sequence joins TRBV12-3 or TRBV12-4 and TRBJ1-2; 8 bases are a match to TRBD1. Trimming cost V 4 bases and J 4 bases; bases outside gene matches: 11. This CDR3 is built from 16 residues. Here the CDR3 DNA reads TGTGCCAGCAGTTACTCCCGGACAGGGAGAGGCTATGGCTACACCTTC. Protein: CASSYSRTGRGYGYTF.

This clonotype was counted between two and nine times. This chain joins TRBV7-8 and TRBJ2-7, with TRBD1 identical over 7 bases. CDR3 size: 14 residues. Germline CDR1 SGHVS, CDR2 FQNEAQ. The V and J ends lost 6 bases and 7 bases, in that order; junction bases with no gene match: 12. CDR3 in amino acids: CASRGAGGFGEQYF. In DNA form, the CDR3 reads TGTGCCAGCAGGGGGGCAGGGGGATTCGGGGAGCAGTACTTC.

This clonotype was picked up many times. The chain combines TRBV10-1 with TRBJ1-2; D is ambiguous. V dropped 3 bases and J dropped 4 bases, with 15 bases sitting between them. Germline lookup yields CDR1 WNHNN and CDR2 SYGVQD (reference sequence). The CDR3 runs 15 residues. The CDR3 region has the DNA TGCGCCAGCAGTGAAACCCCGGATTTGGGCTATGGCTACACCTTC. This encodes CASSETPDLGYGYTF.

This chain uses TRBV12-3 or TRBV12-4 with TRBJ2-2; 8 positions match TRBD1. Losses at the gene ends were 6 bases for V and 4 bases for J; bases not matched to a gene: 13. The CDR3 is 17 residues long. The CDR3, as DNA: TGTGCCAGCAGCCTGGGACAGGCCAAACGGTCCACCGGGGAGCTGTTTTTT. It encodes CASSLGQAKRSTGELFF.

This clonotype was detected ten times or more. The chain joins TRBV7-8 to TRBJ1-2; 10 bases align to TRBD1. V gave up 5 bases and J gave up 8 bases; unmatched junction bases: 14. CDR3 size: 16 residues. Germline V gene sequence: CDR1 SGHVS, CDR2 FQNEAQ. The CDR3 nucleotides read TGTGCCAGCAGCATATTTGGGACAGGGGATTTAGGAGGCTACACCTTC. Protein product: CASSIFGTGDLGGYTF.

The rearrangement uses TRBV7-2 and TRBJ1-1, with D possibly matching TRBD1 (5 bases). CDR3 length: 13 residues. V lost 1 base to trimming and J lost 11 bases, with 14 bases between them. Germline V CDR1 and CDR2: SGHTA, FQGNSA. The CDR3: CASSLGAGPRAFF. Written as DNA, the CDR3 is TGTGCCAGCAGCTTAGGGGCGGGGCCACGGGCTTTCTTT.

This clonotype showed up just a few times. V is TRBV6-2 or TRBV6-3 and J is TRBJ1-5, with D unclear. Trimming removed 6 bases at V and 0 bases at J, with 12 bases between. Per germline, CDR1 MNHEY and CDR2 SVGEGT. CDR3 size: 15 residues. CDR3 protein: CASRVRPHSNQPQHF. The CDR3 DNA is TGTGCCAGCAGGGTCCGACCGCATAGCAATCAGCCCCAGCATTTT.